This T cell receptor (beta chain) was recovered during a study of cytomegalovirus exposure and HLA in healthy donors. 60 Vbeta and 13 Jbeta primers were used in PCR. Data came from immunoSEQ multiplex PCR; TCRdb stores just in-frame clones and leaves some out. This sample has roughly 81,000 clones, with around 77% found just once. CDR1 and CDR2 (germline): MRHNA, SNTAGT. The V and J ends lost 5 bases and 2 bases, in that order; junction bases with no gene match: 2. This CDR3 region has 15 residues. The rearrangement uses TRBV6-4 and TRBJ2-3; 12 nucleotides agree with TRBD2. The clonotype originates from a boy aged 5-17 years in good health and CMV-seronegative. Source material: PBMCs. The CDR3 coding sequence is TGTGCCAGCAGTCGACTAGCGGGAGACACAGATACGCAGTATTTT. As protein: CASSRLAGDTDTQYF.